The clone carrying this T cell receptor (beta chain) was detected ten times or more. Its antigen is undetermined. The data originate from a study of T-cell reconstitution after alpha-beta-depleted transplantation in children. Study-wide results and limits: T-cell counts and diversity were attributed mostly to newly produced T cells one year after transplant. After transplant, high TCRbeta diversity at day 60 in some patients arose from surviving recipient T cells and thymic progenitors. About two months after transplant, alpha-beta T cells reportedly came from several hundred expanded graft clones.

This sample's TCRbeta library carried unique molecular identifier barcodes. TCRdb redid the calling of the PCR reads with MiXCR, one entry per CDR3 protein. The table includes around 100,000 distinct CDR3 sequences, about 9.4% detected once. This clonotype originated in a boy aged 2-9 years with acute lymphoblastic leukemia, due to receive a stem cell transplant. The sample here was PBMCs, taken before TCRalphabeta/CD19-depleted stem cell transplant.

The CDR3 DNA reads as TGTGCCAGCAGCTCCACTAGCGGGAGAACTCAAGAGACCCAGTACTTC. It encodes CASSSTSGRTQETQYF. The V gene is TRBV11-2, the J gene TRBJ2-5, with 11 bases fitting TRBD2. V gave up 4 bases and J gave up 2 bases; unmatched junction bases: 6. CDR1 is SGHAT and CDR2 is FQNNGV in the germline V gene. The CDR3 runs 16 residues.